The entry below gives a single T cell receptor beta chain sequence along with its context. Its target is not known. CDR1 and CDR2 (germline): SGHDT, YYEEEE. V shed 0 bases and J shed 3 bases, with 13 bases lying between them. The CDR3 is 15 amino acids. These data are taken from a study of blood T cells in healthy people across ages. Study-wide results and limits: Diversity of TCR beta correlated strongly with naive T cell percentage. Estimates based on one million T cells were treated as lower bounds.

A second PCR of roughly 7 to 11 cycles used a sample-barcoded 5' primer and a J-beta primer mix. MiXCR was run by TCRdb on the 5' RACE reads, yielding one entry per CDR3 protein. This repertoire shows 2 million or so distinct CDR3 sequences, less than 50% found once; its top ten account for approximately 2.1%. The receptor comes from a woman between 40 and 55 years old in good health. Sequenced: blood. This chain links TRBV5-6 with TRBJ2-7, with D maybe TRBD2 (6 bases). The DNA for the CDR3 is TGTGCCAGCAGCTTGGTCCGCGGGGAGCGCTACGAGCAGTACTTC. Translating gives CASSLVRGERYEQYF. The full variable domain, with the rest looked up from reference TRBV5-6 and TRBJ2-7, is DAGVTQSPTHLIKTRGQQVTLRCSPKSGHDTVSWYQQALGQGPQFIFQYYEEEERQRGNFPDRFSGHQFPNYSSELNVNALLLGDSALYLCASSLVRGERYEQYFGPGTRLTVT.